What follows describes a single TCR beta chain. The data derive from a study of CD8+ T cells in alopecia areata. RNA, once extracted, was reverse transcribed into cDNA for use as the sequencing template. The table came from immunoSEQ multiplex PCR; TCRdb's copy has only in-frame clones and leaves some out. Seen here are around 180,000 clones, roughly 60% observed once, and the top ten hold approximately 1.2%. The germline gives CDR1 SGHRS, CDR2 YFSETQ. CDR3 size: 15 residues. V lost 4 bases to trimming and J lost 0 bases, with 14 bases between them. Treatment here: oral pan-JAK inhibitor, 5-10 mg twice daily.

The gene calls are TRBV5-1 and TRBJ2-7, with D possibly TRBD2 on 5 matching bases. The source of this sequence is a human donor with alopecia areata. Material: CD4+ T cells sorted from blood, obtained around week 50, from a patient treated with tofacitinib. CDR3 sequence reads: CASSPTTLDSYEQYF. The CDR3 DNA sequence: TGCGCCAGCAGCCCGACGACACTAGACTCCTACGAGCAGTACTTC.